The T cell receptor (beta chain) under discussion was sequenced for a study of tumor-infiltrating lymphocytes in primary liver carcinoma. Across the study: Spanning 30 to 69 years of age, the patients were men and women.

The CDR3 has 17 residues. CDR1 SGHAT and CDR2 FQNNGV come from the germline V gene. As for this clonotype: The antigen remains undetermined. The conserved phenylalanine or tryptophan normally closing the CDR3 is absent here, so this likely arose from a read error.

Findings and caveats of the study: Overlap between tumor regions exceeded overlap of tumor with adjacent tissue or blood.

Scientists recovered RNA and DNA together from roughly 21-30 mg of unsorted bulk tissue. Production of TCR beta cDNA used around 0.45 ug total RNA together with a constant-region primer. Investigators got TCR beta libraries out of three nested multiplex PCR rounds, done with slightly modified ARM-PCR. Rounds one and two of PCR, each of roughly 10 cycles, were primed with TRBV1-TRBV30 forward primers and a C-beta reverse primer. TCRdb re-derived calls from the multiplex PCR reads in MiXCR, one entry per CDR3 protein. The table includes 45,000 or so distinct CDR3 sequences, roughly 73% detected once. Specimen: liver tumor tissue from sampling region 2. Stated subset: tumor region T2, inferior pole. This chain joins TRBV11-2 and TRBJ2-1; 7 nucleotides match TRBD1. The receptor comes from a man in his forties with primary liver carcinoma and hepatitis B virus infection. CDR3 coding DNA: TGTGCCAGCAGTTTAGATCTAAGGACAGGAATTGACAATGAGCAGTTCCTC. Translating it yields CASSLDLRTGIDNEQFL.